The 3 T cell receptor beta chains given below trace back to one sample, sequenced in a study of beta chain features in type 1 diabetes. Overall study findings and caveats: Across all four CD4+ subsets, people with type 1 diabetes showed modestly shorter TCRB CDR3s.

Since all of the isolated RNA was reverse transcribed, expressed TCRB transcripts were what got sequenced. Produced via immunoSEQ multiplex PCR; TCRdb's table is partial and in-frame only. The sample lists a few hundred thousand clones, 9.6% occurring once. The antigens of these receptors remain unknown. The sample comprised central memory CD4+ T cells from blood. The source is a man younger than 40 with type 1 diabetes.

V and J are TRBV6-5 and TRBJ2-3; perhaps TRBD2 as D (5 bases). V lost 6 bases, J lost 0 bases, and 13 bases lay in between. Germline V CDR1 and CDR2: MNHEY, SVGAGI. The CDR3 is made up of 15 amino acids. CDR3 nucleotides: TGTGCCAGCAGCTTACGTAGGGAGAGCACAGATACGCAGTATTTT. The encoded protein is CASSLRRESTDTQYF.

This sequence joins TRBV6-5 and TRBJ2-7; tentatively, D is TRBD1 (5 bases). The CDR3 loop spans 13 amino acids. The V and J ends lost 5 bases and 6 bases respectively, with 14 bases between them. Germline-derived CDR1 and CDR2 are MNHEY and SVGAGI. CDR3 in DNA: TGTGCCAGCAGTGCCGACAGTCGTCGCGAGCAGTACTTC. This sequence encodes CASSADSRREQYF.

CDR3 sequence: CASRLWREGTGELFF. Written as DNA, the CDR3 is TGTGCCAGCAGGCTTTGGCGGGAGGGCACCGGGGAGCTGTTTTTT. The chain recombines TRBV6-5 with TRBJ2-2; TRBD2 agrees at 9 bases. There are 15 residues in the CDR3. Trimming at V came to 6 bases and at J to 4 bases, leaving 6 bases not matched to a gene. In germline, CDR1 is MNHEY, CDR2 SVGAGI.